Presented here are 3 T cell receptor beta chains from one specimen sequenced in a study of spatial heterogeneity in lung cancer. Time point meaning: sample taken at primary tumor resection. MiXCR was run by TCRdb on the 5' RACE reads, yielding one entry per CDR3 protein. This repertoire shows thousands of distinct CDR3 sequences, 7.5% to 9% found once; its top ten account for approximately 17%. The material was normal lung tissue next to the tumor, obtained at surgery. The receptors were sampled from a female donor with early-stage non-small cell lung cancer.

This clonotype is termed medium-sized (0.01 to 0.1%). This chain links TRBV6-5 with TRBJ2-6; maybe TRBD1 (6 bases). Trimming left V 6 bases short and J 4 bases short, with 13 bases between. Germline values: CDR1 MNHEY, CDR2 SVGAGI. The CDR3 is made up of 15 amino acids. CDR3 amino acids: CASRKQGNGANVLTF. In nucleotides, the CDR3 is TGTGCCAGCAGGAAACAGGGAAACGGGGCCAACGTCCTGACTTTC.

The CDR3 loop reads CSARELTGQGFYEQYF. The CDR3 bases are TGCAGTGCTAGGGAACTCACCGGACAGGGTTTCTACGAGCAGTACTTC. The chain combines TRBV20-1 with TRBJ2-7, with 8 bases matching TRBD1. Germline loops: CDR1 DFQATT, CDR2 SNEGSKA (reference sequence). V lost 3 bases and J lost 3; bases outside the gene matches: 13. The CDR3 contains 16 residues.

By proportion, this clonotype is medium-sized. The J gene is TRBJ1-1, the V gene TRBV5-6; maybe TRBD1 (5 bases). This CDR3 spans 15 amino acids. Germline V gene lookup returns CDR1 SGHDT and CDR2 YYEEEE. The V and J ends lost 0 bases and 4 bases respectively, with 13 bases between them. The CDR3 coding sequence is TGTGCCAGCAGCTTGGAGGAGGGTGGGACCACTGAAGCTTTCTTT. This codes for CASSLEEGGTTEAFF.